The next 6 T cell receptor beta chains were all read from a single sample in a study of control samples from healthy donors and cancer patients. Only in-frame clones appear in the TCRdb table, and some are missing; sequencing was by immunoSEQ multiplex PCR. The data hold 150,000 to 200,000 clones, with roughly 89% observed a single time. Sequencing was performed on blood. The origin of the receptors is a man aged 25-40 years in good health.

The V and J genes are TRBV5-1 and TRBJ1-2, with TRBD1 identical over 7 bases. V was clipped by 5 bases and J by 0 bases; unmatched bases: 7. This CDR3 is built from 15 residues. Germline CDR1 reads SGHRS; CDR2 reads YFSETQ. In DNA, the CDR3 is TGCGCCAGCAGTAGGGACAGCAACGCTAACTATGGCTACACCTTC. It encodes CASSRDSNANYGYTF.

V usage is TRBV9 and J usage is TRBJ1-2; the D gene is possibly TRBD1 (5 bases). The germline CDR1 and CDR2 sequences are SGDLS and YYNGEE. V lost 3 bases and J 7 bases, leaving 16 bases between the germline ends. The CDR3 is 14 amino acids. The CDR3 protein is CASSDHQGKGGYTF. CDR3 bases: TGTGCCAGCAGCGACCATCAGGGAAAGGGTGGCTACACCTTC.

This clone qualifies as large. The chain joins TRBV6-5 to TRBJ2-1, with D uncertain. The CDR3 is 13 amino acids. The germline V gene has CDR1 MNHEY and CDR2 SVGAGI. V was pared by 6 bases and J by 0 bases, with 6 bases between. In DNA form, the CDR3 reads TGTGCCAGCAGGGCTAGCTCCTACAATGAGCAGTTCTTC. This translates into CASRASSYNEQFF.

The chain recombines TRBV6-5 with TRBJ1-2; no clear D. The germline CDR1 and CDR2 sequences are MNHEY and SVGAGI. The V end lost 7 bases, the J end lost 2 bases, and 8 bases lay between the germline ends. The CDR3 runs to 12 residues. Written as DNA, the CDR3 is TGTGCCAGCAAAGGCCAGAACTATGGCTACACCTTC. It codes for CASKGQNYGYTF.

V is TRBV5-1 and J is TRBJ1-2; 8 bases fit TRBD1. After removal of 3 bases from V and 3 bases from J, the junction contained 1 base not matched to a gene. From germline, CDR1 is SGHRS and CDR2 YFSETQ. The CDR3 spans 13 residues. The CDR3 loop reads CASSSTGDYGYTF. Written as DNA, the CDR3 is TGCGCCAGCAGCTCGACAGGGGACTATGGCTACACCTTC.

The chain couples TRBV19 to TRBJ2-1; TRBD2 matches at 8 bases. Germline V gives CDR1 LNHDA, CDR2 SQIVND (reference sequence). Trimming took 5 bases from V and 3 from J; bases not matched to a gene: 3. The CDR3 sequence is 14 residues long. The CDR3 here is CASSGAGGYNEQFF. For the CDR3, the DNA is TGTGCCAGTAGTGGCGCGGGAGGCTACAATGAGCAGTTCTTC.